Listed below are T cell receptor beta chains from one sample, sequenced in a study of T-cell reconstitution after alpha-beta-depleted transplantation in children. TCRdb passed the PCR reads through MiXCR, listing each CDR3 protein once. The data contain some 490,000 distinct CDR3 sequences, about an eighth of them singletons. This material consisted of PBMCs from the stem cell graft donor, taken from the stem cell graft. All receptors come from a human donor who donated a stem cell graft to a child with combined immunodeficiency. CDR3s include the opening cysteine and the closing phenylalanine or tryptophan. A D gene is named only where the DNA matches it firmly. Some rows have no size entry. The others give once, few or many, or a class for an expanded clone.

V	D	J	size	CDR3	DNA
TRBV11-3	NA	TRBJ2-7	NA	CASSLISASYEQYF	TGTGCCAGCAGCTTAATCTCGGCCTCCTACGAGCAGTACTTC
TRBV29-1	TRBD2	TRBJ2-7	few	CSAGTSGRPPSEQYF	TGCAGCGCTGGGACTAGCGGGAGGCCCCCGTCCGAGCAGTACTTC
TRBV11-2	TRBD2	TRBJ2-1	NA	CASSDLGTSGGKQFF	TGTGCCAGCAGCGACCTCGGGACTAGCGGGGGTAAGCAGTTCTTC
TRBV20-1	TRBD2	TRBJ2-3	NA	CSADRTSGSLKDTQYF	TGCAGTGCAGATCGGACTAGCGGGAGTCTGAAGGATACGCAGTATTTT
TRBV2	NA	TRBJ2-1	few	CASTSIGLPNEQFF	TGTGCCAGCACCTCCATCGGGCTGCCCAATGAGCAGTTCTTC
TRBV28	NA	TRBJ2-1	NA	CASVQVLSDNEQFF	TGTGCCAGCGTTCAGGTTCTCTCGGACAATGAGCAGTTCTTC
TRBV27	NA	TRBJ2-7	few	CASSLRGGSEQYF	TGTGCCAGCAGTTTAAGGGGGGGCAGCGAGCAGTACTTC
TRBV7-9	NA	TRBJ2-5	NA	CASSWGPKETQYF	TGTGCCAGCAGCTGGGGGCCGAAAGAGACCCAGTACTTC
TRBV2	NA	TRBJ1-2	NA	CASSRLTTNYGYTF	TGTGCCAGCAGTCGCCTGACAACAAATTATGGCTACACCTTC
TRBV7-2	NA	TRBJ1-5	few	CASSLGSGLNQPQHF	TGTGCCAGCAGCTTAGGGTCAGGGCTTAATCAGCCCCAGCATTTT
TRBV5-1	NA	TRBJ2-2	many	CASSERGQANTGELFF	TGCGCCAGCAGCGAGCGGGGACAGGCGAACACCGGGGAGCTGTTTTTT
TRBV27	TRBD1	TRBJ2-1	NA	CACSWGQGNNEQFF	TGTGCCTGCAGCTGGGGACAGGGTAACAATGAGCAGTTCTTC
TRBV5-6	TRBD1	TRBJ1-1	few	CASTPGWGQLNEAFF	TGTGCCAGCACCCCGGGATGGGGACAGCTTAATGAAGCTTTCTTT
TRBV6-2/TRBV6-3	NA	TRBJ2-1	many	CASSYSPGGLKREQFF	TGTGCCAGCAGTTACTCTCCAGGGGGACTCAAACGGGAGCAGTTCTTC
TRBV20-1	NA	TRBJ2-5	NA	CSARDPLDPGLQETQYF	TGCAGTGCTAGAGACCCCCTTGACCCCGGCCTCCAAGAGACCCAGTACTTC
TRBV7-9	NA	TRBJ2-5	many	CASSFGGGVEETQYF	TGTGCCAGCAGCTTCGGAGGGGGGGTTGAAGAGACCCAGTACTTC
TRBV4-3	NA	TRBJ1-1	few	CASSQGGAGTEAFF	TGCGCCAGCAGCCAAGGGGGGGCAGGCACTGAAGCTTTCTTT
TRBV9	TRBD2	TRBJ2-3	few	CASSVGGGGSSTDTQYF	TGTGCCAGCAGCGTAGGCGGCGGGGGGTCCAGCACAGATACGCAGTATTTT
TRBV7-2	TRBD2	TRBJ2-4	NA	CASSGMRGNIQYF	TGTGCCAGCAGCGGCATGCGGGGGAACATTCAGTACTTC
TRBV7-2	NA	TRBJ2-2	many	CASSPTRPANTGELFF	TGTGCCAGCAGCCCAACGAGACCCGCGAACACCGGGGAGCTGTTTTTT
TRBV5-6	NA	TRBJ2-7	NA	CARSLGTGTKAYEQYF	TGTGCCAGGAGCTTGGGGACCGGGACAAAGGCCTACGAGCAGTACTTC
TRBV6-2/TRBV6-3	TRBD2	TRBJ2-1	few	CASSLISGGAGEQFF	TGTGCCAGCAGTCTCATTAGCGGGGGGGCCGGGGAGCAGTTCTTC
TRBV5-1	NA	TRBJ2-7	once	CASSQLPQGMIDEQYF	TGCGCCAGCAGCCAACTTCCTCAGGGGATGATCGACGAGCAGTACTTC
TRBV2	TRBD1	TRBJ2-7	few	CASSVPRDRGAYEQYF	TGTGCCAGCAGTGTCCCCCGGGACAGGGGGGCCTACGAGCAGTACTTC
TRBV6-1	NA	TRBJ2-2	many	CANRPGLNTGELFF	TGTGCCAACAGACCGGGACTCAACACCGGGGAGCTGTTTTTT
TRBV30	NA	TRBJ1-6	NA	CAWNGESSPLHF	TGTGCCTGGAATGGCGAGTCCTCACCCCTCCACTTT
TRBV6-2/TRBV6-3	TRBD1	TRBJ2-1	many	CASSRPSTGSVSNEQFF	TGTGCCAGCAGCCGACCTTCGACAGGGTCGGTGAGCAATGAGCAGTTCTTC
TRBV12-3/TRBV12-4	NA	TRBJ2-5	NA	CASSGHRPRYF	TGTGCCAGCAGTGGACATCGGCCCCGGTACTTC
TRBV4-1	NA	TRBJ2-1	NA	CASSQGVDYEQFF	TGCGCCAGCAGCCAAGGGGTTGATTATGAGCAGTTCTTC
TRBV20-1	TRBD2	TRBJ2-1	NA	CSARARPGTNHYNEQFF	TGCAGTGCTAGAGCTCGCCCCGGGACTAACCACTACAATGAGCAGTTCTTC
TRBV5-4	TRBD2	TRBJ2-3	few	CASSLLAGLYTDTQYF	TGTGCCAGCAGCTTACTAGCGGGACTTTACACAGATACGCAGTATTTT
TRBV18	NA	TRBJ2-1	few	CASSPAAFSYNEQFF	TGTGCCAGCTCACCAGCGGCTTTCTCCTACAATGAGCAGTTCTTC
TRBV12-3/TRBV12-4	TRBD2	TRBJ2-7	few	CASSLIQGGFYEQYF	TGTGCCAGCAGTTTGATTCAGGGAGGGTTCTACGAGCAGTACTTC
TRBV12-3/TRBV12-4	NA	TRBJ1-3	NA	CASSPGPGNTIYF	TGTGCCAGCAGTCCGGGTCCCGGAAACACCATATATTTT
TRBV7-6	NA	TRBJ2-6	NA	CASSLAGAAGANVLTF	TGTGCCAGCAGCTTAGCGGGGGCCGCCGGGGCCAACGTCCTGACTTTC
TRBV6-1	NA	TRBJ2-7	NA	CASRTGGVGEQYF	TGTGCCAGCAGGACGGGCGGGGTGGGGGAGCAGTACTTC
TRBV6-1	TRBD1	TRBJ2-2	few	CASSPAGTGVTGELFF	TGTGCCAGCAGTCCCGCCGGGACAGGGGTGACCGGGGAGCTGTTTTTT
TRBV29-1	NA	TRBJ2-3	few	CSANALDTDTQYF	TGCAGCGCCAACGCCCTAGACACAGATACGCAGTATTTT
TRBV6-5	NA	TRBJ1-5	many	CASSSDYSNQPQHF	TGTGCCAGCAGTTCCGATTATAGCAATCAGCCCCAGCATTTT
TRBV20-1	NA	TRBJ2-7	many	CSARDPGSNEQYF	TGCAGTGCTAGAGATCCGGGGAGCAACGAGCAGTACTTC
TRBV25-1	NA	TRBJ2-7	few	CASSEGRAASYEQYF	TGTGCCAGCAGTGAAGGACGGGCAGCCTCCTACGAGCAGTACTTC
TRBV20-1	TRBD2	TRBJ2-7	many	CSAGHLGLAGDEQYF	TGCAGTGCCGGACATTTAGGACTAGCGGGAGACGAGCAGTACTTC
TRBV11-1	NA	TRBJ2-5	NA	CASSHRSLQETQYF	TGTGCCAGCAGCCACCGGAGCCTCCAAGAGACCCAGTACTTC
TRBV20-1	TRBD1	TRBJ1-5	few	CSANDRGLGNQPQHF	TGCAGTGCCAACGACAGGGGGCTTGGCAATCAGCCCCAGCATTTT
TRBV12-3/TRBV12-4	TRBD1	TRBJ1-1	many	CASSRQGGTEAFF	TGTGCCAGCAGTCGACAGGGGGGCACTGAAGCTTTCTTT
TRBV18	TRBD1	TRBJ2-7	few	CASSPQGQGYEQYF	TGTGCCAGCTCACCTCAGGGACAGGGCTACGAGCAGTACTTC
TRBV10-3	NA	TRBJ1-5	NA	CAISTRDQPQHF	TGTGCCATCAGCACCCGCGATCAGCCCCAGCATTTT
TRBV4-1	NA	TRBJ2-1	NA	CASSQVRNNEQFF	TGCGCCAGCAGCCAAGTTAGAAACAATGAGCAGTTCTTC
TRBV15	NA	TRBJ2-5	few	CATSRDLTGHLKETQYF	TGTGCCACCAGCAGAGACCTTACGGGACACTTAAAAGAGACCCAGTACTTC
TRBV20-1	TRBD2	TRBJ2-5	few	CSAGLVGQETQYF	TGCAGTGCAGGACTAGTGGGCCAAGAGACCCAGTACTTC
TRBV12-3/TRBV12-4	TRBD2	TRBJ2-1	many	CASHPGGDNEQFF	TGTGCCAGCCACCCGGGGGGGGACAATGAGCAGTTCTTC
TRBV11-1	NA	TRBJ2-3	few	CASSYRVSLSPRTDTQYF	TGTGCCAGCAGCTACCGGGTCTCACTATCCCCGCGCACAGATACGCAGTATTTT
TRBV7-2	TRBD2	TRBJ2-3	NA	CASSLSGGSNTDTQYF	TGTGCCAGCAGCTTATCGGGGGGTTCAAACACAGATACGCAGTATTTT
TRBV12-3/TRBV12-4	NA	TRBJ1-5	many	CASSSITGGNQPQHF	TGTGCCAGCAGCTCCATAACGGGCGGCAATCAGCCCCAGCATTTT
TRBV2	NA	TRBJ2-7	many	CASSEARDSYEQYF	TGTGCCAGCAGTGAAGCGCGCGACAGCTACGAGCAGTACTTC
TRBV12-3/TRBV12-4	NA	TRBJ2-1	few	CASSPFRLFRDGAYNEQFF	TGTGCCAGCAGTCCCTTCCGCCTCTTCCGGGACGGGGCCTACAATGAGCAGTTCTTC
TRBV25-1	TRBD1	TRBJ2-2	NA	CASSGRTGVTGELFF	TGTGCCAGCAGTGGTCGGACAGGGGTCACCGGGGAGCTGTTTTTT
TRBV28	TRBD2	TRBJ2-5	few	CASCPGGRFETQYF	TGTGCCAGTTGCCCGGGGGGGCGCTTTGAGACCCAGTACTTC
TRBV29-1	TRBD2	TRBJ2-7	many	CSVRGAPTYEQYF	TGCAGCGTGCGGGGGGCGCCTACCTACGAGCAGTACTTC